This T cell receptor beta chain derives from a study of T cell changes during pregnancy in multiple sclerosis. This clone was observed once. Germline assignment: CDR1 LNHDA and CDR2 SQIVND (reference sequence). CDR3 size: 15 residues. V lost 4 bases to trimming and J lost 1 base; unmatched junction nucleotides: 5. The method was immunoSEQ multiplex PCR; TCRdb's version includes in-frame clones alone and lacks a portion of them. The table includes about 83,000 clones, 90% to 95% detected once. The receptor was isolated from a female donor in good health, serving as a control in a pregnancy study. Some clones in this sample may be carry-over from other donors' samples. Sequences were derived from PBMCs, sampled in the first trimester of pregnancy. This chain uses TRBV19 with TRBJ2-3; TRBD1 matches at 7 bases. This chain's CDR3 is CASSTVGQGTDTQYF. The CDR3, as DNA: TGTGCCAGTAGTACCGTAGGACAGGGCACAGATACGCAGTATTTT.